These 18 T cell receptor beta chains came from one sample sequenced in a study of blood T cells in healthy people across ages (dated by TCRdb to the mid-2010s). Library prep was done by 5' RACE. Instrument on record: Illumina HiSeq 2500. A second about 7 to 11 cycle PCR used a sample-barcoded 5' primer and a J-beta primer mix. TCRdb took the public reads, trimmed them with fastp at Q25, ran MiXCR for clone calling and kept in-frame beta chains. Every entry covers one CDR3 protein and lists the most common genes and DNA from its rows. Present in this sample are roughly 1,700,000 distinct CDR3 sequences, 28% of which were seen just once. The top ten hold more than 6% of the sample. Sequencing was carried out using blood. The receptor source for this set is a woman under 40 in good health.

This chain connects TRBV18 to TRBJ2-3; a possible D gene is TRBD1 (5 bases). V lost 0 bases to trimming and J lost 3 bases, with 13 bases between them. Germline CDR1 KGHSH, CDR2 LQKENI. The length of the CDR3 is 16 residues. The CDR3 here is CASSPPRLRGTDTQYF. The CDR3 region has the DNA TGTGCCAGCTCACCACCTCGCCTTAGGGGTACAGATACGCAGTATTTT.

This clonotype was detected many times. This rearrangement joins TRBV7-9 to TRBJ2-3; D is uncertain. The CDR3 length is 12 residues. Germline-derived CDR1 and CDR2 are SEHNR and FQNEAQ (reference sequence). The V gene lost 7 bases and the J gene lost 6 bases, with 11 bases spanning the gap. CDR3: CASTPLTDTQYF. DNA of the CDR3: TGTGCCAGCACCCCATTGACCGATACGCAGTATTTT.

This clonotype was counted at least ten times. The chain is built from TRBV7-9 and TRBJ2-3, with D possibly being TRBD1 (6 bases). Germline loops: CDR1 SEHNR, CDR2 FQNEAQ (reference sequence). Trimming shortened V by 1 base and J by 1 base, and 15 bases separated the two germline ends. The CDR3 consists of 17 residues. The CDR3 nucleotides read TGTGCCAGCAGCTTAGGGACGACAGGTTCGCGCACAGATACGCAGTATTTT. Amino acid sequence: CASSLGTTGSRTDTQYF.

This clonotype was observed a handful of times. This chain connects TRBV15 to TRBJ1-6; D is unresolved. The germline V gene has CDR1 LNHNV and CDR2 YYDKDF (reference sequence). The CDR3 sequence is 12 residues long. Trimming cost V 0 bases and J 6 bases, with 0 bases left between them. DNA of the CDR3: TGTGCCACCAGCAGAGATAATTCACCCCTCCACTTT. Protein sequence: CATSRDNSPLHF.

This chain uses TRBV5-1 with TRBJ2-1, with 8 bases that match TRBD2. Germline trimming cut 3 bases from V and 2 bases from J; bases unmatched to any gene: 4. This CDR3 is 15 amino acids long. Germline V CDR1 and CDR2: SGHRS, YFSETQ. CDR3 in amino acids: CASSSGSGTYNEQFF. The CDR3 nucleotides are TGCGCCAGCAGCTCTGGTAGCGGGACCTACAATGAGCAGTTCTTC.

The genes are TRBV5-1 and TRBJ2-6; 9 bases are a match to TRBD1. There are 16 residues in the CDR3. J gave up 12 bases and V 0 bases, and 10 bases lay outside the gene matches. Germline V gives CDR1 SGHRS, CDR2 YFSETQ. The CDR3 spells CASSLEVGTGFPVLTF. In DNA form, the CDR3 reads TGCGCCAGCAGCTTGGAAGTCGGGACAGGGTTCCCCGTCCTGACTTTC.

This clonotype has just a few counts. The V gene is TRBV18, the J gene TRBJ2-5, with D hard to call. This CDR3 spans 17 amino acids. Germline CDR1 reads KGHSH; CDR2 reads LQKENI. Trimming removed 2 bases from V and 0 bases from J, with 16 bases in between. The CDR3 here is CASSPNTQASYQETQYF. CDR3 nucleotides: TGTGCCAGCTCACCAAACACTCAAGCTTCGTACCAAGAGACCCAGTACTTC.

The table lists this clonotype with many counts. The rearrangement uses TRBV29-1 and TRBJ2-3, with D unresolved. The CDR3 is 12 amino acids. V lost 4 bases to trimming and J lost 0 bases, with 5 bases between them. Germline V gene sequence: CDR1 SQVTM, CDR2 ANQGSEA. CDR3 coding DNA: TGCAGCGTTGGGGGTAGCACAGATACGCAGTATTTT. It codes for CSVGGSTDTQYF.

Of note for this clonotype: A read error may produce the germline difference seen at one junction end. The V call is TRBV7-9, the J call TRBJ2-7, with D possibly TRBD1 on 6 matching bases. The CDR3 spans 15 residues. CDR1 SEHNR and CDR2 FQNEAQ come from the germline V gene (reference sequence). The CDR3 DNA reads as TGTGCCAGCAGCAGCCGGACAGAGATCTCCTACGTGCAGTACTTC. Translating it yields CASSSRTEISYVQYF.

This clonotype was recorded many times. The chain has TRBV6-5 and TRBJ2-1; 11 bases line up with TRBD1. Germline lookup yields CDR1 MNHEY and CDR2 SVGAGI. Germline trimming cut 8 bases from V and 7 bases from J; bases unmatched to any gene: 10. CDR3 length: 15 amino acids. DNA for the CDR3: TGTGCCAGCCGGATGTGGACAGGGGGCTCGAATGAGCAGTTCTTC. Encoded protein: CASRMWTGGSNEQFF.

Only a few counts were recorded for this clonotype. The chain employs TRBV12-3 or TRBV12-4 and TRBJ2-5, with a tentative D call TRBD2 (5 bases). V was shortened by 5 bases and J by 2 bases, with 15 bases between the two germline ends. The CDR3 has 15 residues. For the CDR3, the DNA is TGTGCCAGCAGTCCGCTAGCTAGGATGCAAGAGACCCAGTACTTC. The encoded protein is CASSPLARMQETQYF.

This clonotype came up a few times. The chain uses TRBV5-1 and TRBJ2-3, with TRBD2 matching 8 bases. The CDR3 contains 16 residues. CDR1 is SGHRS and CDR2 is YFSETQ in the germline V gene. J was trimmed by 2 bases and V by 2 bases; bases with no gene match: 7. The CDR3 region is CASSLGLALATDTQYF. Here the CDR3 DNA reads TGCGCCAGCAGCTTAGGACTAGCTTTGGCCACAGATACGCAGTATTTT. Full variable domain (missing parts from reference TRBV5-1 and TRBJ2-3): KAGVTQTPRYLIKTRGQQVTLSCSPISGHRSVSWYQQTPGQGLQFLFEYFSETQRNKGNFPGRFSGRQFSNSRSEMNVSTLELGDSALYLCASSLGLALATDTQYFGPGTRLTVL.

The table lists this clonotype with a count of one. Being one base from a much bigger clone, this may be a read error. CDR3 sequence: CSVATGKGYNEQYF. In DNA, the CDR3 is TGCAGCGTTGCGACAGGGAAAGGCTACAATGAGCAGTACTTC. The chain has TRBV29-1 and TRBJ2-7, with 7 bases that match TRBD1. J was trimmed by 7 bases and V by 4 bases; bases with no gene match: 13. Germline CDR1 reads SQVTM; CDR2 reads ANQGSEA. The CDR3 extends over 14 amino acids.

The chain recombines TRBV29-1 with TRBJ1-2; 8 bases agree with TRBD1. V was pared by 3 bases and J by 7 bases, with 4 bases of the junction left unmatched. The CDR3 has 12 residues. Germline V gene lookup returns CDR1 SQVTM and CDR2 ANQGSEA. The CDR3 nucleotides read TGCAGCGTTGATGCCAGGGGGCTTGGCTACACCTTC. It is translated as CSVDARGLGYTF.

In this sample, this clonotype turned up a few times. J is TRBJ2-7 and V is TRBV4-1; 11 bases align to TRBD1. CDR1 is MGHRA and CDR2 is YSYEKL in the germline V gene. V lost 3 bases and J lost 7; bases outside the gene matches: 14. The CDR3 totals 17 residues. The DNA for the CDR3 is TGCGCCAGCAGCCACTCAGGCGCCGGACAGGGGGCGGTTGAGCAGTACTTC. It specifies CASSHSGAGQGAVEQYF.

There are a few counts of this clonotype. The genes are TRBV6-2 or TRBV6-3 and TRBJ2-7, with D possibly matching TRBD1 (6 bases). Germline V gene lookup returns CDR1 MNHEY and CDR2 SVGEGT. V was pared by 4 bases and J by 2 bases, with 15 bases between. This CDR3 has 15 amino acids. The CDR3 reads CASSSTSQGAYEQYF. The CDR3 bases are TGTGCCAGCAGTTCAACCTCACAGGGAGCCTACGAGCAGTACTTC.

V and J are TRBV5-5 and TRBJ2-5; 9 bases map to TRBD1. The J call may be wrong; the DNA end is better matched by TRBJ2-7. CDR1 is SGHKS and CDR2 is YYEKEE in the germline V gene (reference sequence). The CDR3 sequence is 14 residues long. The CDR3 here is CASSLTGGENEQYF. CDR3 DNA: TGTGCCAGCAGCTTGACAGGGGGCGAGAACGAGCAGTACTTC.

The table lists this clonotype with a few counts. The genes are TRBV18 and TRBJ2-7; TRBD2 might be the D (6 bases). The V end lost 3 bases, the J end lost 5 bases, and 11 bases lay between the germline ends. The length of the CDR3 is 13 residues. Germline CDR1 reads KGHSH; CDR2 reads LQKENI. The CDR3 here is CASSPSGGNEQYF. CDR3 DNA sequence: TGTGCCAGCTCACCCTCCGGGGGTAACGAGCAGTACTTC.